This T cell receptor beta chain is from a study of blood T cell repertoires in COVID-19. Germline trimming cut 2 bases from V and 2 bases from J; bases unmatched to any gene: 11. The V gene's germline CDR1 is LNHDA and CDR2 SQIVND (reference sequence). This CDR3 has 18 amino acids. Clones were read by immunoSEQ multiplex PCR, and TCRdb kept only the in-frame ones, dropping some. The sample yields about 210,000 clones, 80% seen once. The specimen sequenced was peripheral blood. The chain employs TRBV19 and TRBJ2-1, with 8 bases lining up with TRBD2. The receptor comes from a human donor in a cohort sampled during active COVID-19. This chain's CDR3 is CASSITGGGLDAYNEQFF. The CDR3 DNA reads as TGTGCCAGTAGTATAACCGGGGGGGGACTAGATGCCTACAATGAGCAGTTCTTC.